Listed below are T cell receptor beta chains from one sample, sequenced in a study of shared clonotypes between healthy human individuals. The protocol was immunoSEQ multiplex PCR, while the TCRdb copy is restricted to in-frame clones and leaves out a portion. The data contain about 530,000 clones, over 60% of them seen just once; the ten biggest clones take up approximately 12%. The sample comprised PBMCs. The receptor source for this set is a woman aged 40 to 50 in good health. Some clones in this sample may be carry-over from other donors' samples. Each CDR3 is given with its conserved first and last residue. A D gene is named only where the DNA matches it firmly. Not every row has a clone size; where given, it reads once, few, many or a size class.

D gene: TRBD2
V gene: TRBV30
clone size: few
J gene: TRBJ2-2
CDR3 protein: CAWSVKREATGELFF
CDR3 DNA: TGTGCCTGGAGTGTAAAGCGGGAGGCAACCGGGGAGCTGTTTTTT

D gene: TRBD2
V gene: TRBV11-3
clone size: -
J gene: TRBJ2-5
CDR3 protein: CARCLAGGQETQYF
CDR3 DNA: TGTGCCAGGTGTCTAGCGGGAGGTCAAGAGACCCAGTACTTC

D gene: -
V gene: TRBV5-6
clone size: -
J gene: TRBJ2-2
CDR3 protein: CASISLYSFSTGELFF
CDR3 DNA: TGTGCCAGCATTTCCCTCTACAGTTTTAGTACCGGGGAGCTGTTTTTT

D gene: TRBD1
V gene: TRBV9
clone size: few
J gene: TRBJ1-1
CDR3 protein: CASSVEGQPNTEAFF
CDR3 DNA: TGTGCCAGCAGCGTAGAGGGACAGCCGAACACTGAAGCTTTCTTT

D gene: -
V gene: TRBV7-9
clone size: -
J gene: TRBJ2-6
CDR3 protein: CASTPRGWSGANVLTF
CDR3 DNA: TGTGCCAGCACCCCGAGGGGGTGGTCCGGGGCCAACGTCCTGACTTTC

D gene: -
V gene: TRBV27
clone size: -
J gene: TRBJ2-5
CDR3 protein: CASSFWGQKETQYF
CDR3 DNA: TGTGCCAGCAGTTTTTGGGGGCAAAAAGAGACCCAGTACTTC

D gene: TRBD1
V gene: TRBV7-3
clone size: -
J gene: TRBJ2-3
CDR3 protein: CASSSGQGFSDTQYF
CDR3 DNA: TGTGCCAGCAGCTCGGGACAGGGTTTCTCAGATACGCAGTATTTT

D gene: TRBD1
V gene: TRBV10-1
clone size: -
J gene: TRBJ1-1
CDR3 protein: CASSRTGGDTEAFF
CDR3 DNA: TGCGCCAGCAGCCGGACAGGCGGGGACACTGAAGCTTTCTTT

D gene: -
V gene: TRBV30
clone size: -
J gene: TRBJ1-3
CDR3 protein: CAWSVGISGNTIYF
CDR3 DNA: TGTGCCTGGAGTGTAGGTATCTCTGGAAACACCATATATTTT

D gene: TRBD2
V gene: TRBV7-3
clone size: -
J gene: TRBJ2-7
CDR3 protein: CAARKAGVSEQYF
CDR3 DNA: TGTGCCGCCCGCAAAGCGGGAGTATCCGAGCAGTACTTC

D gene: TRBD1
V gene: TRBV19
clone size: -
J gene: TRBJ2-7
CDR3 protein: CATRQGPIPYEQYF
CDR3 DNA: TGTGCCACCCGACAGGGGCCAATCCCTTACGAGCAGTACTTC

D gene: -
V gene: TRBV11-2
clone size: -
J gene: TRBJ2-7
CDR3 protein: CASSQRDSFLASSYEQYF
CDR3 DNA: TGTGCCAGCAGCCAACGGGACTCCTTCCTAGCGAGCTCCTACGAGCAGTACTTC

D gene: -
V gene: TRBV7-2
clone size: -
J gene: TRBJ2-7
CDR3 protein: CASSSAGTVNYEQYF
CDR3 DNA: TGTGCCAGCAGCTCCGCGGGGACTGTCAACTACGAGCAGTACTTC

D gene: TRBD1
V gene: TRBV19
clone size: -
J gene: TRBJ2-2
CDR3 protein: CASRKGQVNTGELFF
CDR3 DNA: TGTGCCAGTAGGAAGGGACAGGTGAACACCGGGGAGCTGTTTTTT

D gene: TRBD2
V gene: TRBV7-2
clone size: many
J gene: TRBJ2-5
CDR3 protein: CASSLLGGETQYF
CDR3 DNA: TGTGCCAGCAGCTTATTGGGGGGGGAGACCCAGTACTTC

D gene: -
V gene: TRBV15
clone size: -
J gene: TRBJ1-2
CDR3 protein: CATSRDPIGGSRLSYGYTF
CDR3 DNA: TGTGCCACCAGCAGAGACCCAATCGGCGGCAGCCGACTCTCTTATGGCTACACCTTC

D gene: TRBD1
V gene: TRBV4-3
clone size: -
J gene: TRBJ1-1
CDR3 protein: CASSQESGTGGYTEAFF
CDR3 DNA: TGCGCCAGCAGCCAAGAAAGCGGGACAGGGGGCTACACTGAAGCTTTCTTT

D gene: TRBD2
V gene: TRBV7-2
clone size: -
J gene: TRBJ2-5
CDR3 protein: CASSLASGRLYF
CDR3 DNA: TGTGCCAGCAGCTTAGCTAGCGGGAGGTTGTACTTC

D gene: TRBD1
V gene: TRBV7-8
clone size: -
J gene: TRBJ2-7
CDR3 protein: CASSLGHGQGLSYEQYF
CDR3 DNA: TGTGCCAGCAGCTTAGGGCACGGACAGGGACTTTCCTACGAGCAGTACTTC

D gene: -
V gene: TRBV5-1
clone size: -
J gene: TRBJ1-6
CDR3 protein: CASSLSGRAWGSPLHF
CDR3 DNA: TGCGCCAGCAGCTTGAGCGGCAGGGCATGGGGCTCACCCCTCCACTTT

D gene: -
V gene: TRBV14
clone size: few
J gene: TRBJ1-1
CDR3 protein: CASLGVRDTEAFF
CDR3 DNA: TGTGCCAGTCTAGGGGTCAGGGACACTGAAGCTTTCTTT

D gene: TRBD2
V gene: TRBV11-2
clone size: -
J gene: TRBJ2-1
CDR3 protein: CASTSGIVNEQFF
CDR3 DNA: TGTGCCAGCACCAGCGGGATAGTCAATGAGCAGTTCTTC

D gene: -
V gene: TRBV29-1
clone size: -
J gene: TRBJ1-5
CDR3 protein: CSVTSTGSGQPQHF
CDR3 DNA: TGCAGCGTGACTTCTACAGGGTCCGGTCAGCCCCAGCATTTT

D gene: TRBD1
V gene: TRBV5-6
clone size: many
J gene: TRBJ2-2
CDR3 protein: CASSSPDRADGELFF
CDR3 DNA: TGTGCCAGCAGCTCTCCCGACAGGGCGGACGGGGAGCTGTTTTTT

D gene: -
V gene: TRBV5-1
clone size: -
J gene: TRBJ2-7
CDR3 protein: CASSLDIGGSPDEQYF
CDR3 DNA: TGCGCCAGCAGCTTGGATATTGGGGGCTCACCGGACGAGCAGTACTTC

D gene: -
V gene: TRBV4-1
clone size: -
J gene: TRBJ2-7
CDR3 protein: CASSHLALNYEQYF
CDR3 DNA: TGCGCCAGCAGCCACCTCGCGCTAAACTACGAGCAGTACTTC

D gene: TRBD2
V gene: TRBV30
clone size: once
J gene: TRBJ2-7
CDR3 protein: CAWSRASGYEQYF
CDR3 DNA: TGTGCCTGGAGCCGGGCTAGCGGCTACGAGCAGTACTTC

D gene: -
V gene: TRBV7-3
clone size: -
J gene: TRBJ2-3
CDR3 protein: CASSLRFGDTDTQYF
CDR3 DNA: TGTGCCAGCAGCTTAAGATTTGGGGACACAGATACGCAGTATTTT

D gene: TRBD2
V gene: TRBV29-1
clone size: -
J gene: TRBJ2-7
CDR3 protein: CSADGSGGSAYEQYF
CDR3 DNA: TGCAGCGCCGATGGGTCGGGGGGGAGCGCCTACGAGCAGTACTTC

D gene: -
V gene: TRBV5-4
clone size: -
J gene: TRBJ2-3
CDR3 protein: CASSPDYGGYTQYF
CDR3 DNA: TGTGCCAGCAGCCCGGACTACGGTGGATATACGCAGTATTTT

D gene: TRBD2
V gene: TRBV7-3
clone size: -
J gene: TRBJ2-3
CDR3 protein: CASSLAGGRTDTQYF
CDR3 DNA: TGTGCCAGCAGCTTAGCGGGGGGCAGGACAGATACGCAGTATTTT

D gene: -
V gene: TRBV13
clone size: once
J gene: TRBJ2-2
CDR3 protein: CASSLGVLITGELFF
CDR3 DNA: TGTGCCAGCAGCTTAGGGGTTCTGATCACCGGGGAGCTGTTTTTT

D gene: -
V gene: TRBV25-1
clone size: -
J gene: TRBJ2-7
CDR3 protein: CASSELQAAEQYF
CDR3 DNA: TGTGCCAGCAGTGAATTACAGGCCGCCGAGCAGTACTTC

D gene: TRBD2
V gene: TRBV27
clone size: -
J gene: TRBJ2-1
CDR3 protein: CASGAFAGGNEQFF
CDR3 DNA: TGTGCCAGCGGGGCGTTTGCGGGGGGCAATGAGCAGTTCTTC

D gene: -
V gene: TRBV6-1
clone size: -
J gene: TRBJ1-5
CDR3 protein: CASSEGPAKSNQPQHF
CDR3 DNA: TGTGCCAGCAGTGAAGGGCCAGCCAAGAGCAATCAGCCCCAGCATTTT

D gene: -
V gene: TRBV11-2
clone size: -
J gene: TRBJ2-3
CDR3 protein: CASSLTGQSTDTQYF
CDR3 DNA: TGTGCCAGCAGCTTAACGGGACAATCCACAGATACGCAGTATTTT

D gene: -
V gene: TRBV6-6
clone size: once
J gene: TRBJ1-1
CDR3 protein: CASRALPGRAFF
CDR3 DNA: TGTGCCAGCAGAGCATTACCCGGCCGGGCTTTCTTT

D gene: TRBD2
V gene: TRBV12-5
clone size: -
J gene: TRBJ2-3
CDR3 protein: CASGLATSGRTSGTDTQYF
CDR3 DNA: TGTGCTAGTGGTTTGGCGACTAGCGGGAGGACCTCCGGCACAGATACGCAGTATTTT

D gene: -
V gene: TRBV19
clone size: few
J gene: TRBJ1-5
CDR3 protein: CASSIAGGNQPQHF
CDR3 DNA: TGTGCCAGTAGTATTGCGGGGGGTAATCAGCCCCAGCATTTT

D gene: -
V gene: TRBV18
clone size: -
J gene: TRBJ1-1
CDR3 protein: CASSPIGDTEAFF
CDR3 DNA: TGTGCCAGCTCACCAATCGGGGACACTGAAGCTTTCTTT

D gene: TRBD1
V gene: TRBV18
clone size: -
J gene: TRBJ2-5
CDR3 protein: CASSPDRAGETQYF
CDR3 DNA: TGTGCCAGCTCACCGGACAGGGCTGGCGAGACCCAGTACTTC

D gene: -
V gene: TRBV18
clone size: -
J gene: TRBJ1-2
CDR3 protein: CASSATYRDNYGYTF
CDR3 DNA: TGTGCCAGCTCAGCAACTTACCGGGACAACTATGGCTACACCTTC

D gene: -
V gene: TRBV4-2
clone size: -
J gene: TRBJ1-4
CDR3 protein: CASSQEGAQATNEKLFF
CDR3 DNA: TGTGCCAGCAGCCAAGAGGGGGCGCAGGCAACTAATGAAAAACTGTTTTTT

D gene: -
V gene: TRBV25-1
clone size: once
J gene: TRBJ2-5
CDR3 protein: CASSHGRYQETQYF
CDR3 DNA: TGTGCCAGCAGCCACGGGCGGTACCAAGAGACCCAGTACTTC

D gene: -
V gene: TRBV18
clone size: -
J gene: TRBJ1-1
CDR3 protein: CASSQSKSVGLTEAFF
CDR3 DNA: TGTGCCAGCTCACAATCGAAGAGCGTCGGTCTTACTGAAGCTTTCTTT

D gene: -
V gene: TRBV10-2
clone size: -
J gene: TRBJ1-2
CDR3 protein: CASSEIQGYGYTF
CDR3 DNA: TGCGCCAGCAGTGAGATTCAGGGTTATGGCTACACCTTC

D gene: TRBD1
V gene: TRBV4-1
clone size: -
J gene: TRBJ1-2
CDR3 protein: CASSQGGQGADYGYTF
CDR3 DNA: TGCGCCAGCAGCCAAGGGGGACAGGGGGCCGACTATGGCTACACCTTC

D gene: TRBD2
V gene: TRBV10-3
clone size: -
J gene: TRBJ2-1
CDR3 protein: CATRSGLAGEYNEQFF
CDR3 DNA: TGTGCCACCAGATCGGGGCTAGCGGGAGAGTACAATGAGCAGTTCTTC

D gene: TRBD1
V gene: TRBV5-6
clone size: -
J gene: TRBJ1-5
CDR3 protein: CATPHGQGAFNQPQHF
CDR3 DNA: TGTGCCACGCCCCACGGACAGGGGGCCTTCAATCAGCCCCAGCATTTT

D gene: -
V gene: TRBV7-2
clone size: once
J gene: TRBJ2-7
CDR3 protein: CASSLDGGRTYEQYF
CDR3 DNA: TGTGCCAGCAGCTTAGACGGGGGCCGCACCTACGAGCAGTACTTC

D gene: -
V gene: TRBV7-2
clone size: -
J gene: TRBJ1-1
CDR3 protein: CASSFVGIGTEAFF
CDR3 DNA: TGTGCCAGCAGCTTCGTGGGGATCGGCACTGAAGCTTTCTTT

D gene: -
V gene: TRBV7-2
clone size: -
J gene: TRBJ2-2
CDR3 protein: CASSLRQVANTGELFF
CDR3 DNA: TGTGCCAGCAGCCTAAGACAGGTCGCGAACACCGGGGAGCTGTTTTTT

D gene: -
V gene: TRBV27
clone size: -
J gene: TRBJ2-1
CDR3 protein: CASSSPGLASEQFF
CDR3 DNA: TGTGCCAGCAGTTCCCCGGGTCTAGCAAGCGAGCAGTTCTTC

D gene: -
V gene: TRBV9
clone size: -
J gene: TRBJ1-4
CDR3 protein: CASSVGRGSIEKLFF
CDR3 DNA: TGTGCCAGCAGCGTAGGAAGGGGTTCTATTGAAAAACTGTTTTTT

D gene: TRBD2
V gene: TRBV28
clone size: few
J gene: TRBJ2-1
CDR3 protein: CASSPTGLVSNEQFF
CDR3 DNA: TGTGCCAGCAGTCCCACGGGACTAGTCTCCAATGAGCAGTTCTTC

D gene: -
V gene: TRBV5-1
clone size: once
J gene: TRBJ2-3
CDR3 protein: CASKIRQTTSTDTQYF
CDR3 DNA: TGCGCCAGCAAAATTCGGCAGACCACTAGCACAGATACGCAGTATTTT

D gene: -
V gene: TRBV4-2
clone size: once
J gene: TRBJ2-7
CDR3 protein: CASSLYLGQLYEQYF
CDR3 DNA: TGTGCCAGCAGCCTATACCTTGGACAGCTATACGAGCAGTACTTC

D gene: -
V gene: TRBV10-1
clone size: -
J gene: TRBJ1-1
CDR3 protein: CASSEQGLNEAFF
CDR3 DNA: TGCGCCAGCAGTGAGCAGGGCCTGAATGAAGCTTTCTTT

D gene: -
V gene: TRBV2
clone size: -
J gene: TRBJ1-2
CDR3 protein: CASSRALPSYGYTF
CDR3 DNA: TGTGCCAGCAGTCGGGCCCTTCCGAGCTATGGCTACACCTTC